This T cell receptor (beta chain) was recorded in a study of OX40 agonist ivuxolimab in advanced cancers. Assay: immunoSEQ multiplex PCR; the TCRdb copy retains only in-frame clones and omits some. The top ten hold under 0.7% of the sample, which has 90,000 to 150,000 clones, approximately 90% seen once. The CDR3 extends over 12 amino acids. CDR1 is SGHRS and CDR2 is YFSETQ in the germline V gene. Trimming took 7 bases from V and 3 from J, leaving 10 bases between them. The gene calls are TRBV5-1 and TRBJ2-5; D possibly corresponds to TRBD2 (6 bases). Specimen: CD4+ or CD8+ T cells sorted from blood, collected in a trial of the OX40 agonist ivuxolimab. The TCR comes from an adult with an advanced solid tumor such as melanoma, head and neck, liver or kidney cancer. The CDR3 bases are TGCGCCAGCGGGAGGTACAAAGAGACCCAGTACTTC. This codes for CASGRYKETQYF.